The rows below give T cell receptor beta chains drawn from one sample of a study of shared clonotypes between healthy human individuals. Only in-frame clones appear in the TCRdb table, and some are missing; sequencing was by immunoSEQ multiplex PCR. The sample consists of 2 million to 2.5 million clones, approximately 94% of them appearing once. Sequenced material: naive CD4+ T cells sorted from blood. The receptors were sampled from a man aged 18 to 30 in good health. Each CDR3 is given with its conserved first and last residue. A D gene is named only where the DNA matches it firmly. Where a row states a size, it is once, few, many or the class of an expanded clone; other rows omit it.

j_gene,abundance,d_gene,v_gene,CDR3nt,CDR3aa
TRBJ1-4,-,-,TRBV5-1,TGCGCCAGCAGCTCTACCGGGACGGCTGAAAAACTGTTTTTT,CASSSTGTAEKLFF
TRBJ2-4,-,TRBD2,TRBV7-8,TGTGCCAGCAGCTTATCCGCGGGGGGCGAAGCCAAAAACATTCAGTACTTC,CASSLSAGGEAKNIQYF
TRBJ2-6,-,-,TRBV5-4,TGTGCCAGCAGCTTGGGCCAGTTATCCTCTGGGGCCAACGTCCTGACTTTC,CASSLGQLSSGANVLTF
TRBJ2-5,-,-,TRBV25-1,TGTGCCAGGACATACTTTTTTAGGGAAGAGACCCAGTACTTC,CARTYFFREETQYF
TRBJ2-1,-,-,TRBV11-2,TGTGCCAGCAGCTTAGATTTGGTGAATGAGCAGTTCTTC,CASSLDLVNEQFF
TRBJ2-1,-,-,TRBV12-5,TGTGCTAGTGAAACTAAGGGGGTTTACAATGAGCAGTTCTTC,CASETKGVYNEQFF
TRBJ2-2,-,TRBD2,TRBV7-2,TGTGCCAGCAGCCTCCCCCCTCTAGCGGTCCCCGCCGGGGAGCTGTTTTTT,CASSLPPLAVPAGELFF
TRBJ2-2,-,-,TRBV7-9,TGTGCCAGCAGCTTAGTAGGGACGGGCCCACGGGAGCTGTTTTTT,CASSLVGTGPRELFF
TRBJ1-5,-,TRBD1,TRBV5-1,TGCGCCAGCAGCTTGGGGGACAGTAGCAATCAGCCCCAGCATTTT,CASSLGDSSNQPQHF
TRBJ1-5,few,-,TRBV4-3,TGCGCCAGCAGCCAAGACAGAAATCAGCCCCAGCATTTT,CASSQDRNQPQHF
TRBJ2-2,-,-,TRBV10-3,TGTGCCATCGGGGAGTCGGGGGCGGACGGGGAGCTGTTTTTT,CAIGESGADGELFF
TRBJ2-1,-,-,TRBV2,TGTGCCAGCAAGTTTCGCCCGGGATCCAATGAGCAGTTCTTC,CASKFRPGSNEQFF
TRBJ1-6,-,TRBD1,TRBV18,TGTGCCAGCTCACCAGGACAGGATAATTCACCCCTCCACTTT,CASSPGQDNSPLHF